The 32 T cell receptor beta chains given below trace back to one sample, sequenced in a study of PD-1 blockade in classical Hodgkin lymphoma. Sample time point: cycle 4 day 1 (C4D1), after five to seven weeks of nivolumab. Relapse after autologous stem cell transplantation occurred in every patient, and brentuximab vedotin exposure varied. The method was immunoSEQ multiplex PCR; TCRdb's version includes in-frame clones alone and lacks a portion of them. This sample has roughly 17,000 clones, with under 90% found just once. The input for sequencing was peripheral blood mononuclear cells (PBMCs), taken before the fourth cycle of nivolumab. These receptors were taken from a human donor with classical Hodgkin lymphoma.

V and J are TRBV5-1 and TRBJ2-7, with a weak D call TRBD2 (5 bases). Germline V CDR1 and CDR2: SGHRS, YFSETQ. The V end was cut by 4 bases, the J end by 0 bases, with 14 bases between. This CDR3 has 15 residues. The CDR3 sequence: CASSPSDLSSYEQYF. The CDR3 DNA reads as TGCGCCAGCAGCCCGTCGGACTTGAGCTCCTACGAGCAGTACTTC.

In its sample, this clone was seen once. V usage is TRBV7-1 and J usage is TRBJ1-1, with unresolved D. TRBV7-1 qualifies as an ORF whose function is uncertain. The V end lost 5 bases, the J end lost 1 base, and 11 bases lay between the germline ends. This CDR3 contains 14 residues. Here the CDR3 DNA reads TGTGCCAGCAGCCCTACAGTAACGAACACTGAAGCTTTCTTT. Amino acids: CASSPTVTNTEAFF.

V gene TRBV12-5 combines with J gene TRBJ2-1, with TRBD2 matching over 8 bases. The V gene's germline CDR1 is LGHNT and CDR2 FRNRAP. V shed 5 bases and J 7 bases; nucleotides not matched to a gene: 13. This CDR3 contains 16 residues. CDR3 in amino acids: CASGRYIGGALNEQFF. As DNA, the CDR3 is TGTGCTAGTGGTCGCTATATCGGGGGGGCCTTGAATGAGCAGTTCTTC.

The V call is TRBV5-1, the J call TRBJ1-4; D is ambiguous. This CDR3 has 14 residues. With 4 bases removed from V and 8 bases from J, the gap between germline ends came to 15 bases. The germline CDR1 and CDR2 sequences are SGHRS and YFSETQ. As DNA, the CDR3 is TGCGCCAGCAGCGGGTCAGGCGAAGGCGAAAAACTGTTTTTT. Protein product: CASSGSGEGEKLFF.

CDR3 sequence: CASSLPAGKLDSNQPQHF. The DNA for the CDR3 is TGCGCCAGCAGTTTGCCCGCCGGGAAGTTGGATAGCAATCAGCCCCAGCATTTT. This chain connects TRBV5-1 to TRBJ1-5; D gene unclear. The germline gives CDR1 SGHRS, CDR2 YFSETQ. This CDR3 comprises 18 residues. Trimming removed 5 bases at V and 0 bases at J, with 21 bases between.

This clone showed up just once. This chain connects TRBV5-1 to TRBJ2-5; no clear D. Per the germline V gene, CDR1 is SGHRS and CDR2 is YFSETQ. V gave up 0 bases and J gave up 1 base, with 7 bases separating them. This CDR3 is 14 amino acids long. CDR3 sequence: CASSLAGIQETQYF. The CDR3 DNA is TGCGCCAGCAGCTTGGCTGGCATCCAAGAGACCCAGTACTTC.

This CDR3 reads CASSLTPSGVNTGELFF. Written as DNA, the CDR3 is TGCGCCAGCAGCTTGACGCCTAGCGGGGTGAACACCGGGGAGCTGTTTTTT. The chain is built from TRBV5-1 and TRBJ2-2; 9 bases fit TRBD2. Germline V gene lookup returns CDR1 SGHRS and CDR2 YFSETQ. The CDR3 consists of 17 residues. V lost 1 base and J lost 1; bases outside the gene matches: 5.

DNA of the CDR3: TGCGCCAGCAGCTCGACGGGAACCACAGATACGCAGTATTTT. Encoded protein: CASSSTGTTDTQYF. This chain uses TRBV5-1 with TRBJ2-3; possibly TRBD2 for D (5 bases). Germline CDR1 reads SGHRS; CDR2 reads YFSETQ. The CDR3 length is 14 residues. Deletions cut 3 bases from V and 2 bases from J, with 10 bases between.

The gene calls are TRBV5-1 and TRBJ1-2; TRBD1 agrees at 7 bases. The CDR3 is 13 residues long. The germline gives CDR1 SGHRS, CDR2 YFSETQ. V lost 3 bases and J lost 8; bases outside the gene matches: 7. The CDR3 coding sequence is TGCGCCAGCAGCTGGGACAGCCAGGGGGGCTACACCTTC. Amino acids: CASSWDSQGGYTF.

The rearrangement joins TRBV2 to TRBJ1-1, with a weak D call TRBD1 (6 bases). Between the trimmed V and J ends, which lost 5 bases and 5 bases, there was a span of 9 bases. This CDR3 is 12 amino acids long. Germline CDR1 and CDR2: SNHLY and FYNNEI. CDR3 loop: CASSRGGTEAFF. For the CDR3, the DNA is TGTGCCAGCAGTAGGGGGGGGACTGAAGCTTTCTTT.

This clone was picked up one time. This chain uses TRBV4-2 with TRBJ2-1, with no clear D. The CDR3 is made up of 14 amino acids. The V end lost 5 bases, the J end lost 6 bases, and 14 bases lay between the germline ends. The germline V gene encodes CDR1 LGHNA and CDR2 YNFKEQ. The CDR3 DNA is TGTGCCAGCAGCACCCACGGTGGGCTCAATGAGCAGTTCTTC. Its translation is CASSTHGGLNEQFF.

The chain combines TRBV7-3 with TRBJ1-6; D remains ambiguous. CDR1 and CDR2 from the germline V gene are SGHTA and FQGTGA. The CDR3 runs to 14 residues. V was clipped by 2 bases and J by 5 bases, with 7 bases between them. This CDR3 reads CASSLGQDNSPLHF. The CDR3 DNA sequence: TGTGCCAGCAGCTTAGGGCAGGATAATTCACCCCTCCACTTT.

The CDR3 DNA reads as TGTGCCAGCAGCTTGGTAGCGGGGGTCACAGATACGCAGTATTTT. It is translated as CASSLVAGVTDTQYF. The genes are TRBV5-4 and TRBJ2-3; 9 nucleotides line up with TRBD2. Germline values: CDR1 SGHNT, CDR2 YYREEE (reference sequence). V lost 0 bases and J lost 2; bases outside the gene matches: 1. CDR3 size: 15 residues. The complete variable domain, with remaining parts taken from reference TRBV5-4 and TRBJ2-3, reads ETGVTQSPTHLIKTRGQQVTLRCSSQSGHNTVSWYQQALGQGPQFIFQYYREEENGRGNFPPRFSGLQFPNYSSELNVNALELDDSALYLCASSLVAGVTDTQYFGPGTRLTVL.

The chain uses TRBV11-2 and TRBJ2-7, with 13 bases aligning to TRBD2. With 7 bases clipped from V and 2 bases from J, the junction kept 8 bases outside the gene matches. The CDR3 is made up of 16 amino acids. From germline, CDR1 is SGHAT and CDR2 FQNNGV. CDR3 coding DNA: TGTGCCAGCACCCAGCCCGGGACTAGCGGGGCCTACGAGCAGTACTTC. Residues: CASTQPGTSGAYEQYF.

This clone was observed a few times. The V gene is TRBV5-1, the J gene TRBJ1-2; D remains ambiguous. In germline, CDR1 is SGHRS, CDR2 YFSETQ. CDR3 length: 14 amino acids. V was cut by 0 bases and J by 5 bases, with 11 bases left in between. The CDR3 reads CASSLAGVEYGYTF. The CDR3 coding sequence is TGCGCCAGCAGCTTGGCCGGGGTTGAGTATGGCTACACCTTC.

In its sample, this clone was seen a few times. The chain combines TRBV7-8 with TRBJ1-1; TRBD1 is a possible D gene (5 bases). The CDR3 is 14 residues long. From germline, CDR1 is SGHVS and CDR2 FQNEAQ. The V gene lost 3 bases and the J gene lost 5 bases, with 13 bases spanning the gap. In DNA form, the CDR3 reads TGTGCCAGCAGCTTCGTGCAGGGTGAGACTGAAGCTTTCTTT. It encodes CASSFVQGETEAFF.

V gene TRBV5-1 combines with J gene TRBJ2-5; TRBD2 matches at 7 bases. Trimming removed 4 bases from V and 4 bases from J; junction bases left unmatched: 7. CDR3 size: 14 residues. Germline CDR1 reads SGHRS; CDR2 reads YFSETQ. The CDR3 reads CASSLGGVAETQYF. The CDR3 region has the DNA TGCGCCAGCAGCCTGGGGGGGGTAGCAGAGACCCAGTACTTC. Complete variable domain (other parts from reference TRBV5-1 and TRBJ2-5): KAGVTQTPRYLIKTRGQQVTLSCSPISGHRSVSWYQQTPGQGLQFLFEYFSETQRNKGNFPGRFSGRQFSNSRSEMNVSTLELGDSALYLCASSLGGVAETQYFGPGTRLLVL.

The chain combines TRBV7-9 with TRBJ2-1; D gene unclear. The CDR3 is made up of 14 amino acids. Germline V gene lookup returns CDR1 SEHNR and CDR2 FQNEAQ (reference sequence). The V and J ends lost 5 bases and 6 bases respectively, with 14 bases between them. CDR3 nucleotide sequence: TGTGCCAGCAGCCAGCACGAGCTATTCAATGAGCAGTTCTTC. Translating it yields CASSQHELFNEQFF. Drawing the rest from reference TRBV7-9 and TRBJ2-1, the complete variable domain is DTGVSQNPRHKITKRGQNVTFRCDPISEHNRLYWYRQTLGQGPEFLTYFQNEAQLEKSRLLSDRFSAERPKGSFSTLEIQRTEQGDSAMYLCASSQHELFNEQFFGPGTRLTVL.

The rearrangement links TRBV9 to TRBJ2-7; 7 bases are shared with TRBD1. With 3 bases clipped from V and 4 bases from J, the junction kept 10 bases outside the gene matches. The CDR3 is 15 residues long. Looked up from germline, CDR1 is SGDLS and CDR2 is YYNGEE. CDR3 DNA sequence: TGTGCCAGCAGCGCCGGATCAGGGACAGCGTACGAGCAGTACTTC. Protein: CASSAGSGTAYEQYF.

V is TRBV9 and J is TRBJ2-1, with D perhaps TRBD1 or TRBD2 (6 bases each). Germline V gives CDR1 SGDLS, CDR2 YYNGEE. V lost 1 base and J lost 8, with 13 bases in between. The CDR3 totals 14 residues. DNA for the CDR3: TGTGCCAGCAGCGTATCGGGGGCTGGGTATGAGCAGTTCTTC. It translates to CASSVSGAGYEQFF.

The chain carries TRBV5-1 and TRBJ2-1, with 10 bases fitting TRBD1. The V and J ends lost 7 bases and 8 bases, in that order; junction bases with no gene match: 12. The CDR3 runs to 15 residues. CDR1 and CDR2 from the germline V gene are SGHRS and YFSETQ. The CDR3 region has the DNA TGCGCCAGCTCCCGCCGGGACAGGGGTGGGGATGAGCAGTTCTTC. Its translation: CASSRRDRGGDEQFF.

The V gene is TRBV4-2, the J gene TRBJ2-7; 7 bases align to TRBD2. J lost 5 bases, V lost 0 bases, and 10 bases had no gene match. The CDR3 totals 16 residues. CDR1 is LGHNA and CDR2 is YNFKEQ in the germline V gene. The CDR3, as DNA: TGTGCCAGCAGCCAAGATTCCCTAGCGGTTGGAAACGAGCAGTACTTC. Translation gives CASSQDSLAVGNEQYF.

In this sample, this clone turned up a few times. The rearrangement joins TRBV27 to TRBJ2-2; 7 bases match TRBD2. The junction had 3 bases not matched to a gene; V was cut back by 7 bases and J by 1 base. CDR1 MNHEY and CDR2 SMNVEV come from the germline V gene (reference sequence). The length of the CDR3 is 14 residues. The CDR3 loop is CASKWGGNTGELFF. For the CDR3, the DNA is TGTGCCAGCAAATGGGGGGGGAACACCGGGGAGCTGTTTTTT.

V usage is TRBV5-1 and J usage is TRBJ1-2; D unclear. CDR1 SGHRS and CDR2 YFSETQ come from the germline V gene. V was shortened by 0 bases and J by 0 bases, with 9 bases between the two germline ends. The CDR3 contains 15 residues. In DNA form, the CDR3 reads TGCGCCAGCAGCTTGGAGGACGGAGCTAACTATGGCTACACCTTC. Amino acid sequence: CASSLEDGANYGYTF.

The chain uses TRBV6-6 and TRBJ1-1; D ambiguous. The V end was cut by 2 bases, the J end by 4 bases, with 11 bases between. CDR3 length: 14 amino acids. Germline-derived CDR1 and CDR2 are MNHNY and SVGAGI (reference sequence). CDR3 sequence: CASSYSGGSTEAFF. DNA of the CDR3: TGTGCCAGCAGTTACAGCGGAGGGAGCACTGAAGCTTTCTTT.

The J gene is TRBJ1-1, the V gene TRBV7-3; tentatively, D is TRBD1 (6 bases). Trimming pared 5 bases from V and 0 bases from J, leaving 10 bases between. This CDR3 has 14 amino acids. Germline V lookup: CDR1 SGHTA, CDR2 FQGTGA. CDR3 DNA: TGTGCCAGCAGCCCAGGGGCCATGAACACTGAAGCTTTCTTT. This translates into CASSPGAMNTEAFF.

The chain links TRBV5-1 to TRBJ1-6; no clear D gene. The CDR3 extends over 14 amino acids. Germline-derived CDR1 and CDR2 are SGHRS and YFSETQ. The V gene lost 4 bases and the J gene lost 7 bases, with 12 bases spanning the gap. CDR3 nucleotides: TGCGCCAGCAGCCCGGACGGAAAGAATTCACCCCTCCACTTT. This codes for CASSPDGKNSPLHF.

This sequence joins TRBV5-1 and TRBJ2-1, with TRBD2 identical over 9 bases. The CDR3 contains 13 residues. Germline V gene data show CDR1 as SGHRS and CDR2 as YFSETQ. Unmatched junction bases numbered 6, after V lost 7 bases and J lost 7 bases. CDR3 region: CASAAGGPNEQFF. The CDR3 coding sequence is TGCGCCAGCGCGGCGGGGGGGCCGAATGAGCAGTTCTTC.

The chain carries TRBV5-1 and TRBJ1-4; perhaps TRBD1 as D (6 bases). From germline, CDR1 is SGHRS and CDR2 YFSETQ. Trimming cost V 4 bases and J 5 bases, with 12 bases left between them. The length of the CDR3 is 14 residues. CDR3 loop: CASSQGQGNEKLFF. In DNA form, the CDR3 reads TGCGCCAGCAGCCAGGGCCAGGGGAATGAAAAACTGTTTTTT.

This chain joins TRBV5-1 and TRBJ2-2; no reliable D call. Trimming cost V 6 bases and J 4 bases, with 13 bases left between them. The germline gives CDR1 SGHRS, CDR2 YFSETQ. This CDR3 has 14 residues. The CDR3 nucleotides read TGCGCCAGCACCCCAGGAACAACCACCGGGGAGCTGTTTTTT. Amino acid sequence: CASTPGTTTGELFF.

The CDR3 DNA is TGTGCCAGCAGTTCGACACGGGCGGGCGAGCAGTACTTC. Protein product: CASSSTRAGEQYF. This chain connects TRBV27 to TRBJ2-7; tentative D call: TRBD2 (5 bases). The V gene lost 4 bases and the J gene lost 6 bases, with 13 bases spanning the gap. The CDR3 has 13 amino acids. Germline CDR1 reads MNHEY; CDR2 reads SMNVEV (reference sequence).

This sequence joins TRBV4-3 and TRBJ1-2; D is unresolved. In germline, CDR1 is LGHNA, CDR2 YSLEER. V lost 2 bases, J lost 7 bases, and 14 bases lay in between. The CDR3 length is 14 residues. The CDR3 protein is CASSQTPYSPGYTF. The CDR3, as DNA: TGCGCCAGCAGCCAAACACCTTACTCTCCTGGCTACACCTTC.